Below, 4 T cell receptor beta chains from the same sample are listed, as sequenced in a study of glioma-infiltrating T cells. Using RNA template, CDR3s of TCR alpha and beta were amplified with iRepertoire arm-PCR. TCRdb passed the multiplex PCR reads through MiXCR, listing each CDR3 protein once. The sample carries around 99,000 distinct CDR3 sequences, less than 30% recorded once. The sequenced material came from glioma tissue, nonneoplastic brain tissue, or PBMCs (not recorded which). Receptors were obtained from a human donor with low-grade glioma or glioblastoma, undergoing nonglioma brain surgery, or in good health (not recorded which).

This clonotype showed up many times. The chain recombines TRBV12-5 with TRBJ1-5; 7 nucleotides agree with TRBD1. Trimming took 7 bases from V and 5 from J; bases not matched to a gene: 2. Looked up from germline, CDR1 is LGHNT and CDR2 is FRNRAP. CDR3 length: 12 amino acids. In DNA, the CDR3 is TGTGCTAGTGCGCAGGGGGATCAGCCCCAGCATTTT. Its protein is CASAQGDQPQHF.

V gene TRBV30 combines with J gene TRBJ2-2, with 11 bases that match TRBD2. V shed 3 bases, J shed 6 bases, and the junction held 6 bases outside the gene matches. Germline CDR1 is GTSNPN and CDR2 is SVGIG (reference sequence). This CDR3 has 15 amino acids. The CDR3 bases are TGTGCCTGGAGCGGGACTAGCGGATATCCCGGGGAGCTGTTTTTT. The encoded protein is CAWSGTSGYPGELFF.

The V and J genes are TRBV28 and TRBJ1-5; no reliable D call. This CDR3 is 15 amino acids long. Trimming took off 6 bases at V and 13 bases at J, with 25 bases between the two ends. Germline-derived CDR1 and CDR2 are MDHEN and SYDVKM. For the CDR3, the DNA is TGTGCCAGCAGATCTGTTGCAGTCTCTAATCAGCTGCAGCATTTT. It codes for CASRSVAVSNQLQHF. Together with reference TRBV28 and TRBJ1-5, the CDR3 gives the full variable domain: DVKVTQSSRYLVKRTGEKVFLECVQDMDHENMFWYRQDPGLGLRLIYFSYDVKMKEKGDIPEGYSVSREKKERFSLILESASTNQTSMYLCASRSVAVSNQLQHFGDGTRLSIL.

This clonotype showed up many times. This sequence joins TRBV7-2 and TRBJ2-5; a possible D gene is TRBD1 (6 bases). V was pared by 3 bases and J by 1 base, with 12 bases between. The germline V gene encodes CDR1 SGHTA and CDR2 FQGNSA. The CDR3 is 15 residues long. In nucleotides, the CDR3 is TGTGCCAGCAGCTTTCAGACAGGAGCCCAAGAGACCCAGTACTTC. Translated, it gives CASSFQTGAQETQYF.